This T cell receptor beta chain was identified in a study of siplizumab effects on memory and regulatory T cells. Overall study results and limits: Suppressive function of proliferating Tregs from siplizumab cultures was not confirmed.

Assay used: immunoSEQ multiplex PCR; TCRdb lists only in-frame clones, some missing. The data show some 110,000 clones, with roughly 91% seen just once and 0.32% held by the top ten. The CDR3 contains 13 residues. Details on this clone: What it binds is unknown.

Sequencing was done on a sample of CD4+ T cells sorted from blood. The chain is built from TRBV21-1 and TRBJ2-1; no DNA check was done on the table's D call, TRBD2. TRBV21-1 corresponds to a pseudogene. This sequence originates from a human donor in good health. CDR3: CASSKCGRVKQFF. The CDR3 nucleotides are TGTGCCAGCAGCAAATGCGGGCGTGTGAAGCAGTTCTTC.